This TCR beta chain is from a study of T cells after yellow fever vaccination. Broader study findings: Faster peaking, at day 5 versus 15, marked a secondary response that was weaker. Bulk-population clonotypes that are abundant could appear as contaminants in FACS-sorted repertoires. Clonotypes shared by both compartments, CD4 and CD8, made up a small share.

To note about this clonotype: Antigen unknown.

By 5'RACE template switching, TCR cDNA was produced, with a universal primer site and UMIs added in the process. TCRdb reanalysed the 5' RACE reads using MiXCR and keeps one entry per CDR3 protein. The sample holds 620,000 or so distinct CDR3 sequences, around 12% seen once. Germline values: CDR1 SGDLS, CDR2 YYNGEE. CDR3 length: 17 residues. The junction had 12 bases not matched to a gene; V was cut back by 4 bases and J by 3 bases. The chain joins TRBV9 to TRBJ2-5; 10 nucleotides line up with TRBD2. This specimen was PBMCs, taken on the day of the yellow fever booster vaccination. The receptor was derived from a man aged 30 to 39 who received the YFV17D yellow fever vaccine. CDR3 nucleotides: TGTGCCAGCAGCTCACGTGGGCTAGCGGGAGCAAAAGAGACCCAGTACTTC. Translation gives CASSSRGLAGAKETQYF.